This entry lists 5 T cell receptor beta chains sequenced from one sample in a study of T cell responses to AZD1222 COVID-19 vaccine. The method was immunoSEQ multiplex PCR; TCRdb's version includes in-frame clones alone and lacks a portion of them. The repertoire holds approximately 150,000 clones, approximately 93% seen once, with 0.75% to 1% in the top ten. This material consisted of peripheral blood, taken on day 0 of MenACWY control vaccination. These receptor sequences come from an adult in good health.

The chain combines TRBV6-6 with TRBJ2-3; perhaps D is TRBD1 or TRBD2 (5 bases each). The CDR3 is 13 amino acids. Germline V gene lookup returns CDR1 MNHNY and CDR2 SVGAGI (reference sequence). The V gene lost 6 bases and the J gene lost 1 base, with 8 bases spanning the gap. In DNA, the CDR3 is TGTGCCAGCAGCCGGGACCGCACAGATACGCAGTATTTT. The encoded protein is CASSRDRTDTQYF.

The rearrangement joins TRBV20-1 to TRBJ1-2, with unresolved D. Germline loops: CDR1 DFQATT, CDR2 SNEGSKA (reference sequence). Between the trimmed V and J ends, which lost 6 bases and 8 bases, there was a span of 13 bases. The CDR3 sequence is 11 residues long. The CDR3 DNA reads as TGCAGTGCGGAGACAAGCAGAGGCTACACCTTC. It encodes CSAETSRGYTF.

This chain connects TRBV7-9 to TRBJ2-1, with D uncertain. V lost 5 bases and J lost 1, with 12 bases in between. This CDR3 is built from 15 residues. CDR1 SEHNR and CDR2 FQNEAQ come from the germline V gene (reference sequence). The CDR3 sequence: CASSPPGFSYNEQFF. For the CDR3, the DNA is TGTGCCAGCAGCCCCCCCGGGTTTTCCTACAATGAGCAGTTCTTC.

The chain couples TRBV2 to TRBJ1-2; D perhaps matches TRBD1 (5 bases). Germline V gives CDR1 SNHLY, CDR2 FYNNEI. This CDR3 has 15 amino acids. V was shortened by 4 bases and J by 5 bases, with 17 bases between the two germline ends. CDR3 loop: CASSGAWGRNYGYTF. In DNA form, the CDR3 reads TGTGCCAGCAGTGGGGCTTGGGGCAGAAATTATGGCTACACCTTC.

The chain uses TRBV15 and TRBJ2-7; the D gene is possibly TRBD2 (5 bases). The CDR3 loop spans 14 amino acids. Germline lookup yields CDR1 LNHNV and CDR2 YYDKDF (reference sequence). Trimming removed 0 bases from V and 6 bases from J, with 12 bases in between. The CDR3 nucleotides are TGTGCCACCAGCAGAGATCTGGGTGGACTCGAGCAGTACTTC. Translated, it gives CATSRDLGGLEQYF.